This paragraph reports one T cell receptor beta chain. Its antigen is unknown. Trimming left V 5 bases short and J 6 bases short, with 19 bases between. Per germline, CDR1 LNHDA and CDR2 SQIVND (reference sequence). There are 15 residues in the CDR3. The data belong to a study of cytomegalovirus exposure and HLA in healthy donors. Study-wide context: Among approximately 400 genotyped donors, around 77% fell in the Caucasian-associated ancestry cluster.

The donors, nominally healthy at sampling, likely had unrecorded immune exposures. General study results and limits: Follow-up analysis seemed to connect common viral pathogens with several of the most significant clusters identified. Equally common other TCR beta chains were less clonally expanded than HLA-associated ones, a later analysis found.

The study ran its PCR with 60 Vbeta and 13 Jbeta primers. Repertoires were generated with immunoSEQ multiplex PCR, while TCRdb's copy carries only in-frame clones and drops some. This table holds 150,000 to 200,000 clones, roughly three quarters found once. The chain has TRBV19 and TRBJ1-1, with a possible D match to TRBD1 (5 bases). The sample taken for sequencing was PBMCs. The TCR was taken from a man in his late teens or twenties in good health and CMV-seropositive. The CDR3 DNA is TGTGCCAGTAGTTCAGACAGATACGCCAACGCTGAAGCTTTCTTT. This gives the protein CASSSDRYANAEAFF.